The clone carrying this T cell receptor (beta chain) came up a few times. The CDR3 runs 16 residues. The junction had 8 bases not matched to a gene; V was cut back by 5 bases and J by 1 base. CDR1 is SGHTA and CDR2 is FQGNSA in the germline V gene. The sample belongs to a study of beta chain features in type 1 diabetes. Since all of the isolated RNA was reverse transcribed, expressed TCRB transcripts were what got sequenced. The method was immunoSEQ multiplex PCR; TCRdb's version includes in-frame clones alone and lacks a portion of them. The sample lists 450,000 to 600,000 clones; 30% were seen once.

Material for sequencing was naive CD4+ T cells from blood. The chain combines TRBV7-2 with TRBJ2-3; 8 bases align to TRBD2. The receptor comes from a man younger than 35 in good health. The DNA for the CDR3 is TGTGCCAGCAGCCCACCGACTAGCGCGGGCACAGATACGCAGTATTTT. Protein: CASSPPTSAGTDTQYF.